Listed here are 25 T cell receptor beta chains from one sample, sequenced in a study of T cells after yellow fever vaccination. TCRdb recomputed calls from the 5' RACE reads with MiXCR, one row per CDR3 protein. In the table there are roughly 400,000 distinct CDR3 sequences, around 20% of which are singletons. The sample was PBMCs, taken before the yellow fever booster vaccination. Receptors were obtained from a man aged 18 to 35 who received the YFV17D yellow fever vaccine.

CDR3 loop: CASSLSGTGEETQYF. The CDR3 DNA reads TGCGCCAGCAGCTTGAGTGGGACAGGAGAAGAGACCCAGTACTTC. The rearrangement joins TRBV5-1 to TRBJ2-5, with 8 nucleotides matching TRBD1. J lost 3 bases, V lost 1 base, and 5 bases had no gene match. The germline V gene has CDR1 SGHRS and CDR2 YFSETQ. This CDR3 comprises 15 residues.

The CDR3 nucleotides are TGTGCCAGCAGTGGACTGGAGCCGGATGAGCAGTTCTTC. Translating gives CASSGLEPDEQFF. The rearrangement uses TRBV25-1 and TRBJ2-1; D call uncertain. Deletions cut 4 bases from V and 8 bases from J, with 12 bases between. Germline values: CDR1 MGHDK, CDR2 SYGVNS. The CDR3 spans 13 residues.

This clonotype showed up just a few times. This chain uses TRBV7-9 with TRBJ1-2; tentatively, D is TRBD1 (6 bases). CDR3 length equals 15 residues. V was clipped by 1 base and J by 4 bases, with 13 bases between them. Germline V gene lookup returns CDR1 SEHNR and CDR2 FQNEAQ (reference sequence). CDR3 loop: CASSLGPGQLYGYTF. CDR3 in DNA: TGTGCCAGCAGCTTAGGACCGGGACAACTCTATGGCTACACCTTC. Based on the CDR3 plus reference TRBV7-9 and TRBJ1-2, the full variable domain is DTGVSQNPRHKITKRGQNVTFRCDPISEHNRLYWYRQTLGQGPEFLTYFQNEAQLEKSRLLSDRFSAERPKGSFSTLEIQRTEQGDSAMYLCASSLGPGQLYGYTFGSGTRLTVV.

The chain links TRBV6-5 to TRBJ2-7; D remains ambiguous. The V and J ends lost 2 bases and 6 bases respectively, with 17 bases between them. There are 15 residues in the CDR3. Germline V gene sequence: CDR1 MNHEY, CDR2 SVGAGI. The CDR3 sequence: CASSYGRTGHGEQYF. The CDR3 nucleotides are TGTGCCAGCAGTTACGGACGTACCGGGCACGGCGAGCAGTACTTC.

CDR3 in amino acids: CASSLSGGPSYGYTF. The CDR3 coding sequence is TGCGCCAGCAGCCTCAGCGGGGGGCCGAGCTATGGCTACACCTTC. The chain recombines TRBV5-1 with TRBJ1-2; tentative D call: TRBD1 (6 bases). Germline V lookup: CDR1 SGHRS, CDR2 YFSETQ. V shed 4 bases and J shed 4 bases, with 17 bases lying between them. The CDR3 is made up of 15 amino acids.

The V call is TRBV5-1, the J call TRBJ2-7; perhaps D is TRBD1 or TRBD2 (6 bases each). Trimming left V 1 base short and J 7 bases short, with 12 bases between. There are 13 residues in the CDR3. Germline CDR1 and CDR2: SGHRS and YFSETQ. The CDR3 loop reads CASSLRGVLEQYF. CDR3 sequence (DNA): TGCGCCAGCAGCTTGAGGGGGGTTTTGGAGCAGTACTTC.

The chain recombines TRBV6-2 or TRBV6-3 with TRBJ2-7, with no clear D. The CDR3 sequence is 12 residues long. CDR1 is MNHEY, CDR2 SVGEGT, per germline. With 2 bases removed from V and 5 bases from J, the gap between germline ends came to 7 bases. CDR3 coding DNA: TGTGCCAGCAGTTACCCCCAGAACGAGCAGTACTTC. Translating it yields CASSYPQNEQYF.

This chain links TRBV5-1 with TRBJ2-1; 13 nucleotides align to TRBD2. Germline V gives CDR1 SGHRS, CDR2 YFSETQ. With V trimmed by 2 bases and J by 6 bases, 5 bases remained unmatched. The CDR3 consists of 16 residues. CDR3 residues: CASSFTTSGGANEQFF. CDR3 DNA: TGCGCCAGCAGCTTTACAACTAGCGGGGGGGCCAATGAGCAGTTCTTC.

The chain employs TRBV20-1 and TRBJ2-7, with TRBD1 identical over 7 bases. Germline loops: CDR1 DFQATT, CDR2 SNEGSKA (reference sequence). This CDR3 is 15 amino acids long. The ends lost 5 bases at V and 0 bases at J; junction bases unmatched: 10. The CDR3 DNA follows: TGCAGTGCTTATCGTTTTGGACAGGCCTCCTACGAGCAGTACTTC. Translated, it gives CSAYRFGQASYEQYF.

This chain's CDR3 is CSVEAGPVAEAFF. In DNA, the CDR3 is TGCAGCGTTGAGGCGGGGCCGGTGGCTGAAGCTTTCTTT. The chain uses TRBV29-1 and TRBJ1-1; D is perhaps TRBD1 (5 bases). Per the germline V gene, CDR1 is SQVTM and CDR2 is ANQGSEA. This CDR3 region has 13 residues. The V gene lost 3 bases and the J gene lost 6 bases, with 14 bases spanning the gap.

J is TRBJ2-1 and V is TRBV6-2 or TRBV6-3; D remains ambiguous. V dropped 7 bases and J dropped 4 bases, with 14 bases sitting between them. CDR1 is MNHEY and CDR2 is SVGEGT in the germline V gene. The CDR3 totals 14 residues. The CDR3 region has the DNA TGTGCCAGCACCTACTACAGCTTTTACAATGAGCAGTTCTTC. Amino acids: CASTYYSFYNEQFF.

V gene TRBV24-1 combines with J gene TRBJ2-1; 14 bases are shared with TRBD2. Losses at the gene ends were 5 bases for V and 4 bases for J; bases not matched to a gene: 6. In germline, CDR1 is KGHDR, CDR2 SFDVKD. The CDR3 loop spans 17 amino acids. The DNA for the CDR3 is TGTGCCACCAGTGGCTGGACTAGCGGGGGGCTTTACAATGAGCAGTTCTTC. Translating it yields CATSGWTSGGLYNEQFF.

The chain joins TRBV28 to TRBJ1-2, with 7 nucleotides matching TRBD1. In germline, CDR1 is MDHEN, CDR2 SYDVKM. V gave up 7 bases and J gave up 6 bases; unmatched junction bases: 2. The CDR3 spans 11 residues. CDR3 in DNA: TGTGCCAGCACGACAGGGCATGGCTACACCTTC. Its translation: CASTTGHGYTF.

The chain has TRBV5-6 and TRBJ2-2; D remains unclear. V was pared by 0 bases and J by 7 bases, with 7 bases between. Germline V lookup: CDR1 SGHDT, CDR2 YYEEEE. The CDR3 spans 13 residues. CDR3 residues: CASSLERDGELFF. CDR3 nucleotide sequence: TGTGCCAGCAGCTTGGAAAGGGACGGGGAGCTGTTTTTT.

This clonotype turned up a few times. The chain's CDR3 is CASSPRDGNSDTQYF. DNA of the CDR3: TGTGCCAGCAGCCCTAGGGACGGAAATTCAGATACGCAGTATTTT. J is TRBJ2-3 and V is TRBV7-9, with D possibly being TRBD1 or TRBD2 (5 bases each). CDR3 length equals 15 residues. V dropped 5 bases and J dropped 4 bases, with 16 bases sitting between them. Germline CDR1 is SEHNR and CDR2 is FQNEAQ (reference sequence).

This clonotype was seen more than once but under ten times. The CDR3 DNA is TGTGCCAGCAGCTTATCCCTTGAGGTTACCGGGGAGCTGTTTTTT. Residues: CASSLSLEVTGELFF. The chain combines TRBV7-3 with TRBJ2-2, with D uncertain. CDR1 and CDR2 (germline): SGHTA, FQGTGA. V lost 2 bases and J 5 bases, leaving 12 bases between the germline ends. The CDR3 runs 15 residues.

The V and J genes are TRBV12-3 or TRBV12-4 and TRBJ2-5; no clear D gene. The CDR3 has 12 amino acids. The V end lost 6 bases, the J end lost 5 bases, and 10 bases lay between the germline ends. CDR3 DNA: TGTGCCAGCAGCCATGGTAGGGAGACCCAGTACTTC. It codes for CASSHGRETQYF.

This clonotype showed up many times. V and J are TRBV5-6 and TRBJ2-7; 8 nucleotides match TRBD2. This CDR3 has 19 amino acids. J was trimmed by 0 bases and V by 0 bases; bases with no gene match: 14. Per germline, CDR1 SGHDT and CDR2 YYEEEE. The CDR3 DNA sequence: TGTGCCAGCAGCTTGGCCAGTTCCAGCGGGGGTTACAGCTCCTACGAGCAGTACGTC. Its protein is CASSLASSSGGYSSYEQYV.

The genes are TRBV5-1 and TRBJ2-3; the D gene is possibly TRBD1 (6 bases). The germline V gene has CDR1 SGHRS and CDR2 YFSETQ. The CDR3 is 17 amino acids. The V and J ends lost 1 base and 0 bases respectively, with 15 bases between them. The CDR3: CASSLIRDTRSTDTQYF. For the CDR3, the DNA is TGCGCCAGCAGCTTGATTCGGGACACCAGAAGCACAGATACGCAGTATTTT.

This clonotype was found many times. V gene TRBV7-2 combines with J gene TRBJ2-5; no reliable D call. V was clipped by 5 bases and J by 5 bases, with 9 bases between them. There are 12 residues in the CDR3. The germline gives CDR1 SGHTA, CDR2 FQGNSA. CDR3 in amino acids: CASSPVGETQYF. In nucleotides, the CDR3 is TGTGCCAGCAGCCCCGTAGGGGAGACCCAGTACTTC.

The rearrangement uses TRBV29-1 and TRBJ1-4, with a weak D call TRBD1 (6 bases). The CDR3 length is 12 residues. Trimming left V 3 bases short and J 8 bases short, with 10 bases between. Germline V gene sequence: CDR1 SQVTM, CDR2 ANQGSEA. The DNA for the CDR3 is TGCAGCGTTGAGGGAAGGGGGGAAAAACTGTTTTTT. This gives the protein CSVEGRGEKLFF.

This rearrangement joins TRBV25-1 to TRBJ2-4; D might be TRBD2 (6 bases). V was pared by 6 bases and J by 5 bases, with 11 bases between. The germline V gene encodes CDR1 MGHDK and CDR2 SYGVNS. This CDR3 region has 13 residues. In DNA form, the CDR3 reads TGTGCCAGCAGCCCGGGGGTCGAAAACATTCAGTACTTC. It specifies CASSPGVENIQYF.

The CDR3 bases are TGTGCCAGCAGTCCCTGGGGCGACCGGGGCTACGAGCAGTACTTC. Protein sequence: CASSPWGDRGYEQYF. This chain connects TRBV2 to TRBJ2-7, with D perhaps being TRBD1 or TRBD2 (5 bases each). This CDR3 has 15 residues. V was pared by 5 bases and J by 3 bases, with 17 bases between. Germline CDR1 reads SNHLY; CDR2 reads FYNNEI.

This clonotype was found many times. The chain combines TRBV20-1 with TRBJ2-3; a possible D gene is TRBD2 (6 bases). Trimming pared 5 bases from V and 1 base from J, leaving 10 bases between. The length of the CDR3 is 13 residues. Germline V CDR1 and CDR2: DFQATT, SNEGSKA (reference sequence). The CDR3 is CSAGEAGTDTQYF. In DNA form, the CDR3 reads TGCAGTGCTGGGGAGGCAGGCACAGATACGCAGTATTTT.

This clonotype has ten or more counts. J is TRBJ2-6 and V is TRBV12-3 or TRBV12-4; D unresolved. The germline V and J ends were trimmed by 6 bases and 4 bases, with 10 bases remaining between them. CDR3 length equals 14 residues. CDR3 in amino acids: CASSPGAGANVLTF. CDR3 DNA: TGTGCCAGCAGCCCAGGAGCGGGGGCCAACGTCCTGACTTTC.